This is a list of T cell receptor beta chains from one sample in a study of shared clonotypes between healthy human individuals. Repertoires were generated with immunoSEQ multiplex PCR, while TCRdb's copy carries only in-frame clones and drops some. This sample has some 550,000 clones, with approximately 97% found just once. Sequencing was performed on naive CD4+ T cells sorted from blood. The receptors derive from a woman in her twenties or thirties in good health. Each CDR3 is given with its conserved first and last residue. D genes are given only for firm matches. Rows may omit the clone size; those that give it use once, few, many or a size class.

d_call j_call clone_size v_call cdr3_nt cdr3_aa
TRBD2 TRBJ2-3 . TRBV7-9 TGTGCCAGCAGCTTACTAGGGACTAGCGGGAGGGCCACAGATACGCAGTATTTT CASSLLGTSGRATDTQYF
TRBD1 TRBJ1-2 . TRBV11-3 TGTGCCAGCTTGGGACAGGGTAACTATGGCTACACCTTC CASLGQGNYGYTF
. TRBJ2-7 . TRBV27 TGTGCCAGCAGTTTGTCCGCGGTTAGCTCCTACGAGCAGTACTTC CASSLSAVSSYEQYF
. TRBJ2-2 . TRBV10-3 TGTGCCATCAGTGAGAACGGGGACGACACCGGGGAGCTGTTTTTT CAISENGDDTGELFF
TRBD1 TRBJ2-3 . TRBV11-2 TGTGCCAGCAGCTCCCGGGACAGGGGGCTCGGAGATACGCAGTATTTT CASSSRDRGLGDTQYF
. TRBJ2-7 once TRBV7-2 TGTGCCAGCAGCTTAGAGACCTGGAGCTCCTACGAGCAGTACTTC CASSLETWSSYEQYF
. TRBJ2-1 . TRBV10-3 TGTGCCATCAGTAAATCAGACGGAAGCTCCTACAATGAGCAGTTCTTC CAISKSDGSSYNEQFF
. TRBJ1-2 . TRBV10-3 TGTGCCATCAGTGAGTTCCCAGGGGAGTCGTTTGGCTACACCTTC CAISEFPGESFGYTF
. TRBJ1-4 once TRBV2 TGTGCCAGCACTAGACGGGGAATCGAAGGCAGTGAAAAACTGTTTTTT CASTRRGIEGSEKLFF
TRBD2 TRBJ2-1 . TRBV4-1 TGCGCCAGCAGCCAAGTAGCGGGAGTCTTCAATGAGCAGTTCTTC CASSQVAGVFNEQFF
TRBD1 TRBJ2-4 . TRBV2 TGTGCCACCAGACAGGGCCTAGCCAAAAACATTCAGTACTTC CATRQGLAKNIQYF
. TRBJ2-6 . TRBV5-1 TGCGCCAGCAGCGCGCAAGGACAGTTCTCTGGGGCCAACGTCCTGACTTTC CASSAQGQFSGANVLTF
. TRBJ1-5 . TRBV28 TGTGCCAGCAGTTTGGGTCGGCGAGGCAATCAGCCCCAGCATTTT CASSLGRRGNQPQHF
TRBD1 TRBJ2-6 . TRBV19 TGTGCCAGTAGCAAGGGGGCTCTTGGTGGCTCTGGGGCCAACGTCCTGACTTTC CASSKGALGGSGANVLTF
. TRBJ2-3 . TRBV19 TGTGCCAGTAGTCTAACGGGTCTTGGCCCAGATACGCAGTATTTT CASSLTGLGPDTQYF
. TRBJ2-3 . TRBV28 TGTGCCAGCAGTAGTTTCCCTGCGGTAGATACGCAGTATTTT CASSSFPAVDTQYF